This TCR beta chain was observed in a study of regulatory T cells in long-lasting Graves disease. In germline, CDR1 is MNHNS, CDR2 SASEGT. V gave up 7 bases and J gave up 0 bases; unmatched junction bases: 9. This CDR3 spans 17 amino acids. Arm-PCR of CDR3 regions and iRepertoire HTBI primers were the basis on which TCR beta libraries were built. TCRdb re-called the multiplex PCR reads through MiXCR, storing one row per CDR3 protein. The sample lists 200,000 to 250,000 distinct CDR3 sequences, around a fifth seen once, with roughly 10% in the top ten. This clonotype was seen only a few times. Indicated time point: newly diagnosed GD, antithyroid drugs for less than 3 months. PBMC RNA served as the TCR library source. This sample also belongs to another study, concerning T cells in Graves' hyperthyroidism and ophthalmopathy.

This TCR was sampled from a woman aged 25 to 45 with Graves disease. The gene calls are TRBV6-1 and TRBJ1-1, with 12 bases matching TRBD1. The sequencing used peripheral blood mononuclear cells (PBMCs), collected at new diagnosis, from a patient treated with antithyroid drugs. This chain's CDR3 is CASIRDRGQVMNTEAFF. The DNA for the CDR3 is TGTGCCAGCATCCGGGACAGGGGGCAAGTGATGAACACTGAAGCTTTCTTT.